The present TCR beta chain was sequenced within a study of blood T cell repertoires in COVID-19. Study details: Italy, Spain and the United States were the sources of the convalescent and acute COVID-19 samples.

Per the original data handling: For nucleated cells, counts were estimated from reference gene primer amplification. Libraries were prepared by immunoSEQ multiplex PCR; TCRdb keeps only in-frame clonotypes and omits some of them. V and J calls and clone size come straight from that table; D and trimming were deduced from the DNA. The profile shows under 60,000 clones, roughly 74% of them singletons. Sequences were obtained from peripheral blood. This sequence originates from a human donor in a cohort sampled during active COVID-19.

CDR3 residues: CASNKGGEFYEQYF. CDR3 nucleotides: TGTGCCAGCAACAAAGGAGGGGAATTCTACGAGCAGTACTTC. V usage is TRBV27 and J usage is TRBJ2-7; D possibly corresponds to TRBD2 (6 bases). V was pared by 7 bases and J by 3 bases, with 16 bases between. Per germline, CDR1 MNHEY and CDR2 SMNVEV (reference sequence). This CDR3 contains 14 residues.